The entry that follows covers one T cell receptor beta chain sequence. What it binds is not known. Via MiXCR, TCRdb re-called the 5' RACE reads, giving one row per CDR3 protein. The table includes almost 600,000 distinct CDR3 sequences, roughly 13% detected once. The data were taken from a study of T cells after yellow fever vaccination. Germline lookup yields CDR1 DFQATT and CDR2 SNEGSKA (reference sequence). Trimming removed 4 bases from V and 2 bases from J; junction bases left unmatched: 3. This CDR3 spans 15 amino acids. Study results and caveats: Within FACS-sorted repertoires, abundant clonotypes contaminating from the bulk population could be present.

The sequence derives from a man aged 30 to 45 who received the YFV17D yellow fever vaccine. The source was PBMCs, collected on the day of the yellow fever booster vaccination. The chain couples TRBV20-1 to TRBJ2-2; 11 nucleotides agree with TRBD2. This chain's CDR3 is CSATGLADNTGELFF. CDR3 bases: TGCAGTGCTACGGGACTAGCGGACAACACCGGGGAGCTGTTTTTT.